This T cell receptor (beta chain) was profiled in a study of T cell repertoires in cytomegalovirus infection. Overall study context: The study used recently identified HLA-C-restricted and well-studied HLA-B-restricted CMV epitopes. Indications of both CMV infection and matching HLA type were provided by public TCR beta signatures.

Study-level points and caveats: HLA-C-restricted CMV clonotypes gave the most frequent clonotype in two of eight donors.

TCRdb passed the reads through MiXCR, listing each CDR3 protein once. Counted here are roughly 800,000 distinct CDR3 sequences, almost 30% occurring once; the ten biggest clones make up about an eighth. Only a few counts were recorded for this clonotype. Its specificity is unknown. With 3 bases removed from V and 4 bases from J, the gap between germline ends came to 11 bases. The CDR3 loop spans 14 amino acids. In germline, CDR1 is MRHNA, CDR2 SNTAGT. The receptor comes from a human donor in good health (CMV status not recorded). Some clones in this sample may be carry-over from other donors' samples. The specimen comprised cultured CD8+ T cells from PBMCs, sampled from culture after CMV antigen stimulation. This rearrangement joins TRBV6-4 to TRBJ2-3; TRBD1 might be the D (5 bases). CDR3 sequence reads: CASSERGHPDTQYF. Written as DNA, the CDR3 is TGTGCCAGCAGTGAAAGGGGCCATCCAGATACGCAGTATTTT.